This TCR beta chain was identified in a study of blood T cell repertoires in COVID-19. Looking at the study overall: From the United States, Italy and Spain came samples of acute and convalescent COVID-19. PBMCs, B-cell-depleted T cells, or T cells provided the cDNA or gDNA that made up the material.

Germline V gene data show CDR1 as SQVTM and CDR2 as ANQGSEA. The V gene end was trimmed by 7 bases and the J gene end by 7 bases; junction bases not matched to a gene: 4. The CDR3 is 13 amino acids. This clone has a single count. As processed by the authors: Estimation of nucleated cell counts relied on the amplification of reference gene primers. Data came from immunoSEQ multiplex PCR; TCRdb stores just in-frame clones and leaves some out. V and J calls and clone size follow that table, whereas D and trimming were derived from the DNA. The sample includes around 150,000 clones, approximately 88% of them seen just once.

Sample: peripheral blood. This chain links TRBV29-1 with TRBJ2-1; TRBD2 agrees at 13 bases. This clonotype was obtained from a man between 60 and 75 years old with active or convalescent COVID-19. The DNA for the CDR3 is TGCAGCGGCTCACTAGCGGGAGGGAATGAGCAGTTCTTC. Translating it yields CSGSLAGGNEQFF.